A single sample gave rise to the 10 T cell receptor beta chains below, sequenced in a study of T cell responses to AZD1222 COVID-19 vaccine. The method was immunoSEQ multiplex PCR; TCRdb's version includes in-frame clones alone and lacks a portion of them. Of roughly 120,000 clones listed, 92% are singletons. Sequencing was performed on peripheral blood, taken 28 days after the second AZD1222 dose. Every receptor here comes from an adult who received the AZD1222 COVID-19 vaccine.

This clone has only one observation. CDR3 in DNA: TGTGCCAGCTCACCCTCTCTCTCGGATCTATCCTACAATGAGCAGTTCTTC. It translates to CASSPSLSDLSYNEQFF. The chain joins TRBV18 to TRBJ2-1, with D uncertain. This CDR3 is built from 17 residues. Trimming took 3 bases from V and 1 from J, leaving 16 bases between them. Germline V gives CDR1 KGHSH, CDR2 LQKENI.

J is TRBJ2-7 and V is TRBV7-9, with D tentatively TRBD1 (5 bases). The germline V gene has CDR1 SEHNR and CDR2 FQNEAQ (reference sequence). V lost 1 base, J lost 2 bases, and 9 bases lay in between. The CDR3 has 14 residues. The chain's CDR3 is CASSLGQQTYEQYF. The DNA of the CDR3 is TGTGCCAGCAGCTTAGGACAGCAAACCTACGAGCAGTACTTC.

The chain recombines TRBV13 with TRBJ1-2; 9 nucleotides agree with TRBD1. J was trimmed by 5 bases and V by 5 bases; bases with no gene match: 12. CDR3 length: 16 amino acids. The germline CDR1 and CDR2 sequences are PRHDT and FYEKMQ (reference sequence). CDR3 protein: CASSNRPGTGTYGYTF. The CDR3, as DNA: TGTGCCAGCAGCAACCGTCCCGGGACAGGGACTTATGGCTACACCTTC. Variable domain in full (rest from reference TRBV13 and TRBJ1-2): AAGVIQSPRHLIKEKRETATLKCYPIPRHDTVYWYQQGPGQDPQFLISFYEKMQSDKGSIPDRFSAQQFSDYHSELNMSSLELGDSALYFCASSNRPGTGTYGYTFGSGTRLTVV.

The V call is TRBV6-5, the J call TRBJ1-1; D is uncertain. Germline loops: CDR1 MNHEY, CDR2 SVGAGI. The CDR3 runs to 14 residues. Trimming removed 10 bases at V and 1 base at J, with 16 bases between. CDR3 loop: CATTREPENTEAFF. The CDR3 DNA reads as TGTGCCACGACCCGGGAACCGGAGAACACTGAAGCTTTCTTT.

The CDR3 nucleotides are TGTGCCAGCTCCTCAGGACAGGCGGACGCTGGAAACACCATATATTTT. As protein: CASSSGQADAGNTIYF. The chain links TRBV18 to TRBJ1-3, with TRBD1 matching over 7 bases. CDR3 length: 16 residues. The V and J ends lost 6 bases and 2 bases, in that order; junction bases with no gene match: 10. Germline values: CDR1 KGHSH, CDR2 LQKENI.

The chain carries TRBV12-3 or TRBV12-4 and TRBJ2-1; D unresolved. The CDR3 contains 12 residues. Trimming stripped 8 bases from V and 14 bases from J, with 19 bases between. CDR3 nucleotides: TGTGCCAGCGCCCAAAAGGTCAGGATGAAGTTCTTC. It codes for CASAQKVRMKFF.

The chain is built from TRBV5-4 and TRBJ2-3; 8 bases align to TRBD2. This CDR3 comprises 16 residues. J was trimmed by 1 base and V by 2 bases; bases with no gene match: 6. Germline V lookup: CDR1 SGHNT, CDR2 YYREEE (reference sequence). CDR3 sequence reads: CASSFGGGFGTDTQYF. CDR3 DNA sequence: TGTGCCAGCAGCTTCGGCGGGGGGTTCGGCACAGATACGCAGTATTTT.

This chain connects TRBV27 to TRBJ2-7; no firm D call. The CDR3 sequence is 11 residues long. V dropped 3 bases and J dropped 3 bases, with 3 bases sitting between them. Germline V CDR1 and CDR2: MNHEY, SMNVEV (reference sequence). CDR3 in amino acids: CASSLGYEQYF. In nucleotides, the CDR3 is TGTGCCAGCAGTTTGGGCTACGAGCAGTACTTC.

V gene TRBV11-2 combines with J gene TRBJ2-5; D perhaps matches TRBD2 (6 bases). The CDR3 sequence is 15 residues long. The germline CDR1 and CDR2 sequences are SGHAT and FQNNGV. Trimming removed 4 bases from V and 5 bases from J, with 17 bases in between. CDR3 nucleotide sequence: TGTGCCAGCAGCTCCCGGGGAGGAATGGAGGAGACCCAGTACTTC. Translated, it gives CASSSRGGMEETQYF.

This clone appeared a single time. The CDR3 region has the DNA TGTGCCAGCAGCTACCGGGACACCAGACCCTACGAGCAGTACTTC. It yields the protein CASSYRDTRPYEQYF. The V gene is TRBV11-2, the J gene TRBJ2-7; D perhaps matches TRBD1 (6 bases). Germline-derived CDR1 and CDR2 are SGHAT and FQNNGV. CDR3 length: 15 amino acids. The V gene lost 4 bases and the J gene lost 2 bases, with 15 bases spanning the gap.